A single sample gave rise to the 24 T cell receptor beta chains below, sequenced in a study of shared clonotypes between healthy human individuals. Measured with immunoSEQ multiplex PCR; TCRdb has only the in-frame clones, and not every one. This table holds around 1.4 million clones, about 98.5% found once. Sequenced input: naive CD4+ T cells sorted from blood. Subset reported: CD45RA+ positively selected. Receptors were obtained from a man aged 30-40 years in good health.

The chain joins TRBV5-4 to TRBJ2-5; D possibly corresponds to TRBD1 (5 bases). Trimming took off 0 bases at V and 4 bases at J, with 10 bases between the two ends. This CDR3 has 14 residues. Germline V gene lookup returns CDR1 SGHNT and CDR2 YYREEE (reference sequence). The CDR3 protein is CASSLGQTRETQYF. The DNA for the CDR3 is TGTGCCAGCAGCTTGGGACAGACAAGAGAGACCCAGTACTTC.

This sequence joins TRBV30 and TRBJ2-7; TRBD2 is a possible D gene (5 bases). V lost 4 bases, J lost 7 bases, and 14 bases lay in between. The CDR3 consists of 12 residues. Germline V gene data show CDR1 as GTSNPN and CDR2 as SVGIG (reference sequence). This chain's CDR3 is CAWKREIREQYF. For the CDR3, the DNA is TGTGCCTGGAAGAGGGAGATTCGAGAGCAGTACTTC.

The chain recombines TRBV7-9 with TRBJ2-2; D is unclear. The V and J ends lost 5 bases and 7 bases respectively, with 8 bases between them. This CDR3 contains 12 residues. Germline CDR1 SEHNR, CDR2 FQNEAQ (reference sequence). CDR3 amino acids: CASSLSFGELFF. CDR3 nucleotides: TGTGCCAGCAGCCTATCCTTCGGGGAGCTGTTTTTT.

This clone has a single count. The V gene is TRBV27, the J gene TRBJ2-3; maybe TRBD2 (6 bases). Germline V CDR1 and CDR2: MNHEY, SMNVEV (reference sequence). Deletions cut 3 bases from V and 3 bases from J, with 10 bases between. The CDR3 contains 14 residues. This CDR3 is CASSFGSGTDTQYF. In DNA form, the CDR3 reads TGTGCCAGCAGTTTCGGTAGCGGAACAGATACGCAGTATTTT.

CDR3 in amino acids: CASSLDDSSISGYTF. The CDR3, as DNA: TGTGCCAGCAGTTTAGATGACAGCTCGATAAGCGGCTACACCTTC. The genes are TRBV28 and TRBJ1-2; TRBD1 might be the D (5 bases). Between the trimmed V and J ends, which lost 2 bases and 8 bases, there was a span of 18 bases. Germline V CDR1 and CDR2: MDHEN, SYDVKM. This CDR3 has 15 amino acids.

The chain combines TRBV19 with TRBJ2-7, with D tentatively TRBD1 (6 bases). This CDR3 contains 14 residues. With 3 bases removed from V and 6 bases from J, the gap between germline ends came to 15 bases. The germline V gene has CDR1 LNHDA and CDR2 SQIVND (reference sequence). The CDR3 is CASSISGAPSEQYF. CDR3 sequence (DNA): TGTGCCAGTAGTATTTCAGGGGCGCCGTCCGAGCAGTACTTC.

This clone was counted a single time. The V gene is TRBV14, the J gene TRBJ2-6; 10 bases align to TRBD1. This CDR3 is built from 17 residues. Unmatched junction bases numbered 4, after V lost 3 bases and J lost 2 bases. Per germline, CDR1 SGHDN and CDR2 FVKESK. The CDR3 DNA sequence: TGTGCCAGCAGCCAGAGACAGGGGGCTCCTGGGGCCAACGTCCTGACTTTC. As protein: CASSQRQGAPGANVLTF.

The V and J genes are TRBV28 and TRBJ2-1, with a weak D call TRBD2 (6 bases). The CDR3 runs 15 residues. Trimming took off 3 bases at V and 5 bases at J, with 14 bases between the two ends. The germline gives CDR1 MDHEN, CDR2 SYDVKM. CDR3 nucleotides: TGTGCCAGCAGTTTCGGGGACTGGAAAAACAATGAGCAGTTCTTC. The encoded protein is CASSFGDWKNNEQFF.

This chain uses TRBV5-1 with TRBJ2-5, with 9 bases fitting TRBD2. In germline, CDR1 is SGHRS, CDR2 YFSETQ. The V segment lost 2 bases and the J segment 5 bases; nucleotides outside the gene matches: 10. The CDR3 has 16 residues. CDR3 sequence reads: CASSFGSGSSWETQYF. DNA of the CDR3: TGCGCCAGCAGCTTTGGTAGCGGGAGTTCTTGGGAGACCCAGTACTTC.

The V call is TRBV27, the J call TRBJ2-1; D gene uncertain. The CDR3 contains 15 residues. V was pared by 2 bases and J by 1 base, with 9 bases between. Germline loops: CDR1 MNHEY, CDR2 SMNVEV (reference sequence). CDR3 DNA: TGTGCCAGCAGTTTAATTGGCGTATCCTACAATGAGCAGTTCTTC. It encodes CASSLIGVSYNEQFF.

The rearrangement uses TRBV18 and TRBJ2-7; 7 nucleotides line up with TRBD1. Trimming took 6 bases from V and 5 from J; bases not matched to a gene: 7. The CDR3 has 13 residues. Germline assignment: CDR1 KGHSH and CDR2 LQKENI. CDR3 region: CASSKTGINEQYF. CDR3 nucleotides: TGTGCCAGCTCCAAGACAGGGATAAACGAGCAGTACTTC.

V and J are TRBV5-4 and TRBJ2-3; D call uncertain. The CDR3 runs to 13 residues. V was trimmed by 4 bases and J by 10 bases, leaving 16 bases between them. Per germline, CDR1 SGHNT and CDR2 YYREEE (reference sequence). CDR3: CASSLDGPGAQYF. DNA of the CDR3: TGTGCCAGCAGCCTGGACGGGCCTGGGGCGCAGTATTTT.

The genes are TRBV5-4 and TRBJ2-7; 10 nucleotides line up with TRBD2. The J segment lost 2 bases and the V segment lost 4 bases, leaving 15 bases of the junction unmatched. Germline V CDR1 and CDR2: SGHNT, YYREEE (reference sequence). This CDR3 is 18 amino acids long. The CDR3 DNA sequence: TGTGCCAGCAGCCGGGAGTGGCCTAGCGGGAGCCAACCCTACGAGCAGTACTTC. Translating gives CASSREWPSGSQPYEQYF.

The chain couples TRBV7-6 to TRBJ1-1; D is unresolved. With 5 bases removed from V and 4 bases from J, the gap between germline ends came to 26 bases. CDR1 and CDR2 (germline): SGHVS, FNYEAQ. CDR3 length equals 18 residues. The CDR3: CASSKWTPGGDIGTEAFF. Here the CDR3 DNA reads TGTGCCAGCAGCAAATGGACGCCTGGTGGAGATATCGGCACTGAAGCTTTCTTT. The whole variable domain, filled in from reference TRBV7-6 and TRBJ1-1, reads GAGVSQSPRYKVTKRGQDVALRCDPISGHVSLYWYRQALGQGPEFLTYFNYEAQQDKSGLPNDRFSAERPEGSISTLTIQRTEQRDSAMYRCASSKWTPGGDIGTEAFFGQGTRLTVV.

CDR3 region: CASSGGWAGGYGYTF. CDR3 nucleotide sequence: TGTGCCAGCAGTGGGGGATGGGCCGGGGGCTATGGCTACACCTTC. V is TRBV27 and J is TRBJ1-2, with D tentatively TRBD1 (5 bases). CDR3 length equals 15 residues. V was cut by 5 bases and J by 4 bases, with 17 bases left in between. Per the germline V gene, CDR1 is MNHEY and CDR2 is SMNVEV (reference sequence).

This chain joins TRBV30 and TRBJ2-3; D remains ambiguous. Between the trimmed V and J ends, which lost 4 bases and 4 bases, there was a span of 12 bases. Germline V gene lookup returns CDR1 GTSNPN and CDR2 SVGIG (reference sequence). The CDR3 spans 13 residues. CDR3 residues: CAWTRSPADTQYF. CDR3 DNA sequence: TGTGCCTGGACCCGGAGTCCCGCAGATACGCAGTATTTT.

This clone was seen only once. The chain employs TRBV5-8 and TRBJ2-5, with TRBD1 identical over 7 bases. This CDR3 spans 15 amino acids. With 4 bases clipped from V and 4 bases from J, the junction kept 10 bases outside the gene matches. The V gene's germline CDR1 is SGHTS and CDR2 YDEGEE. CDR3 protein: CASSGGQHVPETQYF. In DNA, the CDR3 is TGTGCCAGCAGCGGGGGACAGCATGTCCCAGAGACCCAGTACTTC.

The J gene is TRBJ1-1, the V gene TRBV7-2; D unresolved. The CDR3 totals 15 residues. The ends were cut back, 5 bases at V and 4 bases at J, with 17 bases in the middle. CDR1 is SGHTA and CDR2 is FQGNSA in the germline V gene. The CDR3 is CASSHQTPFGTEAFF. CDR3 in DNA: TGTGCCAGCAGCCACCAGACTCCATTCGGCACTGAAGCTTTCTTT.

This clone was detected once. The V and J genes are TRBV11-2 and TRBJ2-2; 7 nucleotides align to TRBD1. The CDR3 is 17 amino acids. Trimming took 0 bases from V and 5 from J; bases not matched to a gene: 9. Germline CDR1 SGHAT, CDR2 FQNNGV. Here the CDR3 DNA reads TGTGCCAGCAGCTTAGATTGGAGACAGGGTCGGACCGGGGAGCTGTTTTTT. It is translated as CASSLDWRQGRTGELFF.

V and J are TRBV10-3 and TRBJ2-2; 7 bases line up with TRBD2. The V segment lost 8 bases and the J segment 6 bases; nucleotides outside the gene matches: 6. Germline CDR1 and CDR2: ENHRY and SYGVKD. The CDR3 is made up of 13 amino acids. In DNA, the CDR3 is TGTGCCATCTTTCCGGGAGGTCCCGGGGAGCTGTTTTTT. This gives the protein CAIFPGGPGELFF.

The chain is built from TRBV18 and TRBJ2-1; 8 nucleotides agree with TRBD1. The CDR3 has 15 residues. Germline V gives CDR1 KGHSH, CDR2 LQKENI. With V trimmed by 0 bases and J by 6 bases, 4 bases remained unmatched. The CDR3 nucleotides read TGTGCCAGCTCACCACCTGCCAGGGGGCGCAATGAGCAGTTCTTC. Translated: CASSPPARGRNEQFF.

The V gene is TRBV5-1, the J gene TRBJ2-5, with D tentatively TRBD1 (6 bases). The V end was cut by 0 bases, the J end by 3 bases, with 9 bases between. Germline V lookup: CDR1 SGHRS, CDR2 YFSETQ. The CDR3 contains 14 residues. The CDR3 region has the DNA TGCGCCAGCAGCTTGGGGACAGTTGAAGAGACCCAGTACTTC. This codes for CASSLGTVEETQYF. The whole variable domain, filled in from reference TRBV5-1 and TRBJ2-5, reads KAGVTQTPRYLIKTRGQQVTLSCSPISGHRSVSWYQQTPGQGLQFLFEYFSETQRNKGNFPGRFSGRQFSNSRSEMNVSTLELGDSALYLCASSLGTVEETQYFGPGTRLLVL.

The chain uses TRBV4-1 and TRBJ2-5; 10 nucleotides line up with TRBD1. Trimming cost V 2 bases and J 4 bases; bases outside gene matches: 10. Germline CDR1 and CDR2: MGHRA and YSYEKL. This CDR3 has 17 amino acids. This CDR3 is CASSQLSGTGVGETQYF. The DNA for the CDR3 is TGCGCCAGCAGCCAATTATCCGGGACAGGGGTGGGAGAGACCCAGTACTTC.

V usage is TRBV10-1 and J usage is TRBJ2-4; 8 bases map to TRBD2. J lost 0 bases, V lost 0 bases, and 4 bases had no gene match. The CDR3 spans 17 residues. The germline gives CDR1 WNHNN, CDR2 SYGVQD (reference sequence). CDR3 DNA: TGCGCCAGCAGTGAGTCGACAGCGGGAGTAGCCAAAAACATTCAGTACTTC. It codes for CASSESTAGVAKNIQYF.